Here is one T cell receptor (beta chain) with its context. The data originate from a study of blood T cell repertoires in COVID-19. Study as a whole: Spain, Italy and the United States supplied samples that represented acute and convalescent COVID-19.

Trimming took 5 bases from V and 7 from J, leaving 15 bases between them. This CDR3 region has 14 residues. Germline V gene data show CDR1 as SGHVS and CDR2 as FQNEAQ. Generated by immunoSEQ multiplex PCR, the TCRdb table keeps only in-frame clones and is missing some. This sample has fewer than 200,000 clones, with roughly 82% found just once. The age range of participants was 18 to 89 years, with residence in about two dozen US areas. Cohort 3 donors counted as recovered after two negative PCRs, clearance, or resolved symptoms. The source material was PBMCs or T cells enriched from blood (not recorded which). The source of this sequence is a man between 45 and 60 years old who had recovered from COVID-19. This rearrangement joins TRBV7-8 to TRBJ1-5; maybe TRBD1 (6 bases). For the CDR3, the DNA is TGTGCCAGCAGCCGTCTAGGGGGTGGGCAGCCCCAGCATTTT. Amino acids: CASSRLGGGQPQHF.